Below, one TCR beta chain is given with its context. The sample belongs to a study of response to subunit inactivated influenza vaccine. TCRdb ran MiXCR on the RT-PCR reads and lists one entry per CDR3 protein. The sample shows about 570,000 distinct CDR3 sequences, 11% of them seen only once. Trimming pared 4 bases from V and 4 bases from J, leaving 15 bases between. The CDR3 covers 15 residues. CDR1 is LGHDT and CDR2 is YNNKEL in the germline V gene (reference sequence). A further study also used this sample, focusing on T cells expressing NK-cell markers. That investigation notes: TCR beta cDNA was generated via 5'RACE template switching incorporating UMIs.

This sequence originates from a man between 50 and 59 years old who received an inactivated influenza vaccine. The rearrangement links TRBV3-1 to TRBJ2-3, with D possibly being TRBD2 (7 bases). Sequencing used PBMCs from blood, obtained on the day of vaccination. CDR3 coding DNA: TGTGCCAGCAGCCGAGTCGGGGGGCCCTCAGATACGCAGTATTTT. This translates into CASSRVGGPSDTQYF.